One and the same sample provided the 20 T cell receptor beta chains below, sequenced in a study of T cell responses to AZD1222 COVID-19 vaccine. The method was immunoSEQ multiplex PCR; TCRdb's version includes in-frame clones alone and lacks a portion of them. Among about 84,000 clones listed, around 83% were seen once. The specimen was peripheral blood, collected 28 days after the second AZD1222 dose. Receptors were obtained from an adult who received the AZD1222 COVID-19 vaccine.

The chain joins TRBV28 to TRBJ1-4; 7 bases line up with TRBD1. Germline V gene sequence: CDR1 MDHEN, CDR2 SYDVKM. Trimming took 7 bases from V and 5 from J; bases not matched to a gene: 10. This CDR3 is 15 amino acids long. The DNA for the CDR3 is TGTGCCAGCACTGTTCAGGGAGGGGGCAATGAAAAACTGTTTTTT. Its translation is CASTVQGGGNEKLFF.

The chain uses TRBV7-2 and TRBJ2-1; 7 bases align to TRBD2. The germline V gene has CDR1 SGHTA and CDR2 FQGNSA. This CDR3 contains 15 residues. Losses at the gene ends were 5 bases for V and 7 bases for J; bases not matched to a gene: 11. CDR3 amino acids: CASSPPGLGGNEQFF. CDR3 nucleotides: TGTGCCAGCAGCCCGCCTGGACTAGGTGGGAATGAGCAGTTCTTC.

This chain uses TRBV12-2 with TRBJ1-3; TRBD1 reflects the table's D call only, with no check against the DNA. TRBV12-2 is a pseudogene. The CDR3 covers 19 residues. The CDR3 DNA reads TGTGCAAGTCGCTTAGCGAAGAGGAGGGGGCGCGTCATTATCGGATGCCCCGATTTT. It translates to CASRLAKRRGRVIIGCPDF.

V is TRBV7-9 and J is TRBJ2-7; D is unresolved. The germline V gene encodes CDR1 SEHNR and CDR2 FQNEAQ (reference sequence). This CDR3 spans 13 amino acids. The V gene lost 5 bases and the J gene lost 3 bases, with 11 bases spanning the gap. CDR3 in DNA: TGTGCCAGCAGCCTCGGCAGCCTCTACGAGCAGTACTTC. Protein sequence: CASSLGSLYEQYF. Full variable domain (missing parts from reference TRBV7-9 and TRBJ2-7): DTGVSQNPRHKITKRGQNVTFRCDPISEHNRLYWYRQTLGQGPEFLTYFQNEAQLEKSRLLSDRFSAERPKGSFSTLEIQRTEQGDSAMYLCASSLGSLYEQYFGPGTRLTVT.

V is TRBV6-2 or TRBV6-3 and J is TRBJ2-2; 12 bases fit TRBD2. The germline CDR1 and CDR2 sequences are MNHEY and SVGEGT. The CDR3 sequence is 16 residues long. The J segment lost 4 bases and the V segment lost 5 bases, leaving 5 bases of the junction unmatched. CDR3 loop: CASSPTSGSGTGELFF. For the CDR3, the DNA is TGTGCCAGCAGTCCGACTAGCGGGAGCGGCACCGGGGAGCTGTTTTTT.

The V and J genes are TRBV5-1 and TRBJ2-1; D gene ambiguous. Germline lookup yields CDR1 SGHRS and CDR2 YFSETQ. The length of the CDR3 is 12 residues. V dropped 2 bases and J dropped 3 bases, with 3 bases sitting between them. This CDR3 is CASSFRYNEQFF. The CDR3 nucleotides are TGCGCCAGCAGCTTCCGCTACAATGAGCAGTTCTTC.

This chain connects TRBV14 to TRBJ2-1; D remains ambiguous. V lost 0 bases and J 6 bases, leaving 12 bases between the germline ends. Germline V CDR1 and CDR2: SGHDN, FVKESK. The CDR3 has 15 amino acids. As DNA, the CDR3 is TGTGCCAGCAGCCAAGATTTCCGGTCTCTCAATGAGCAGTTCTTC. Amino acids: CASSQDFRSLNEQFF. Complete variable domain (other parts from reference TRBV14 and TRBJ2-1): EAGVTQFPSHSVIEKGQTVTLRCDPISGHDNLYWYRRVMGKEIKFLLHFVKESKQDESGMPNNRFLAERTGGTYSTLKVQPAELEDSGVYFCASSQDFRSLNEQFFGPGTRLTVL.

The V gene is TRBV11-3, the J gene TRBJ1-1; 9 nucleotides line up with TRBD1. This CDR3 comprises 15 residues. Looked up from germline, CDR1 is SGHNT and CDR2 is YENEEA. Unmatched junction bases numbered 9, after V lost 5 bases and J lost 5 bases. CDR3 amino acids: CASSLSGTGRTEAFF. In DNA form, the CDR3 reads TGTGCCAGCAGCCTATCGGGGACAGGGAGGACTGAAGCTTTCTTT.

CDR3 nucleotide sequence: TGTGCCTGTCGCGGACTAGCGAACGGGGAGCTGTTTTTT. It specifies CACRGLANGELFF. The rearrangement joins TRBV30 to TRBJ2-2, with 9 bases aligning to TRBD2. CDR3 length equals 13 residues. The ends lost 6 bases at V and 7 bases at J; junction bases unmatched: 6. Germline V gene data show CDR1 as GTSNPN and CDR2 as SVGIG (reference sequence). Complete variable domain (other parts from reference TRBV30 and TRBJ2-2): SQTIHQWPATLVQPVGSPLSLECTVEGTSNPNLYWYRQAAGRGLQLLFYSVGIGQISSEVPQNLSASRPQDRQFILSSKKLLLSDSGFYLCACRGLANGELFFGEGSRLTVL.

The chain links TRBV6-6 to TRBJ2-7; D is perhaps TRBD1 (6 bases). This CDR3 is built from 15 residues. CDR1 and CDR2 (germline): MNHNY, SVGAGI (reference sequence). Between the trimmed V and J ends, which lost 9 bases and 2 bases, there was a span of 20 bases. CDR3: CASSYSLTGAYEQYF. In nucleotides, the CDR3 is TGTGCCAGTTCCTACTCCTTGACAGGAGCCTACGAGCAGTACTTC.

The V gene is TRBV27, the J gene TRBJ2-7; 15 nucleotides match TRBD2. Germline V gene sequence: CDR1 MNHEY, CDR2 SMNVEV (reference sequence). V was pared by 3 bases and J by 7 bases, with 4 bases of the junction left unmatched. This CDR3 contains 15 residues. In DNA, the CDR3 is TGTGCCAGCAGTTTGTTAGGACTAGCGGGAGGGGAGCAGTACTTC. It yields the protein CASSLLGLAGGEQYF.

The chain has TRBV7-3 and TRBJ2-7; 7 bases agree with TRBD2. The germline V gene encodes CDR1 SGHTA and CDR2 FQGTGA. This CDR3 is built from 16 residues. V was clipped by 5 bases and J by 1 base; unmatched bases: 11. CDR3 sequence reads: CASSPVGGGGSYEQYF. For the CDR3, the DNA is TGTGCCAGCAGCCCCGTGGGGGGGGGAGGTTCCTACGAGCAGTACTTC.

The chain couples TRBV7-6 to TRBJ2-3, with D maybe TRBD2 (7 bases). The CDR3 is 15 residues long. The germline gives CDR1 SGHVS, CDR2 FNYEAQ. Trimming removed 5 bases at V and 8 bases at J, with 20 bases between. The CDR3 region has the DNA TGTGCCAGCAGCCCAGAACGGGGGGCCGCAGGTACGCAGTATTTT. This encodes CASSPERGAAGTQYF.

The V gene is TRBV6-5, the J gene TRBJ2-7, with D possibly matching TRBD1 (5 bases). V lost 7 bases and J 0 bases, leaving 16 bases between the germline ends. There are 15 residues in the CDR3. Per the germline V gene, CDR1 is MNHEY and CDR2 is SVGAGI. In DNA, the CDR3 is TGTGCCAGCAAACGTGAGACAGCCAGCTCCTACGAGCAGTACTTC. Its translation: CASKRETASSYEQYF.

V is TRBV7-9 and J is TRBJ2-7; a weak D match, TRBD2 (6 bases). Germline values: CDR1 SEHNR, CDR2 FQNEAQ (reference sequence). Trimming shortened V by 2 bases and J by 5 bases, and 13 bases separated the two germline ends. CDR3 size: 14 residues. CDR3 nucleotide sequence: TGTGCCAGCAGCTTAACACACGGGGGAAACGAGCAGTACTTC. Translated, it gives CASSLTHGGNEQYF.

This chain links TRBV4-2 with TRBJ1-5; D unresolved. The CDR3 length is 14 residues. Trimming shortened V by 0 bases and J by 6 bases, and 9 bases separated the two germline ends. Germline V gene lookup returns CDR1 LGHNA and CDR2 YNFKEQ. The CDR3: CASSQDKMGQPQHF. The CDR3 DNA reads TGTGCCAGCAGCCAAGATAAAATGGGTCAGCCCCAGCATTTT.

The rearrangement joins TRBV9 to TRBJ2-3, with 7 bases matching TRBD2. Germline trimming cut 4 bases from V and 9 bases from J; bases unmatched to any gene: 20. Germline V lookup: CDR1 SGDLS, CDR2 YYNGEE. CDR3 length: 17 residues. Here the CDR3 reads CASSSSSGTSGVSTQYF. The CDR3 bases are TGTGCCAGCAGCTCATCCTCGGGGACCAGCGGGGTGTCGACGCAGTATTTT.

This clone was found a few times. This sequence joins TRBV24-1 and TRBJ2-2; D might be TRBD1 (6 bases). V dropped 3 bases and J dropped 4 bases, with 14 bases sitting between them. The CDR3 spans 16 residues. In germline, CDR1 is KGHDR, CDR2 SFDVKD. The CDR3 sequence: CATSDMAGVRTGELFF. CDR3 sequence (DNA): TGTGCCACCAGTGATATGGCAGGGGTGCGCACCGGGGAGCTGTTTTTT.

The genes are TRBV24-1 and TRBJ2-7, with TRBD1 identical over 8 bases. V lost 8 bases, J lost 2 bases, and 10 bases stayed unmatched. The germline gives CDR1 KGHDR, CDR2 SFDVKD. There are 15 residues in the CDR3. This CDR3 reads CATTNPGQDTYEQYF. As DNA, the CDR3 is TGTGCCACCACTAACCCGGGACAGGACACCTACGAGCAGTACTTC.

As DNA, the CDR3 is TGTGCCAGCAGCCGGGACCACTCCTACAATGAGCAGTTCTTC. This encodes CASSRDHSYNEQFF. This sequence joins TRBV6-2 or TRBV6-3 and TRBJ2-1; D tentatively reads TRBD1 or TRBD2 (5 bases each). The CDR3 is 14 amino acids. V was clipped by 6 bases and J by 0 bases, with 9 bases between them. CDR1 is MNHEY and CDR2 is SVGEGT in the germline V gene.